The present entry profiles one TCR beta chain with its context. This sample stems from a study of blood T cell repertoires in COVID-19. Sequenced by immunoSEQ multiplex PCR; TCRdb stores in-frame clones only, minus some. The sample shows about 85,000 clones, 90% of them seen only once. CDR1 and CDR2 (germline): SGHRS, YFSETQ. J lost 6 bases, V lost 3 bases, and 9 bases had no gene match. This CDR3 is built from 15 residues. The sequence was obtained from a woman at least 80 years old with active or convalescent COVID-19. J is TRBJ2-1 and V is TRBV5-1; the match to TRBD1 covers 7 bases. The sample was peripheral blood. In DNA form, the CDR3 reads TGCGCCAGCAGCTATGACAGGGCGAATGCCAATGAGCAGTTCTTC. It codes for CASSYDRANANEQFF.